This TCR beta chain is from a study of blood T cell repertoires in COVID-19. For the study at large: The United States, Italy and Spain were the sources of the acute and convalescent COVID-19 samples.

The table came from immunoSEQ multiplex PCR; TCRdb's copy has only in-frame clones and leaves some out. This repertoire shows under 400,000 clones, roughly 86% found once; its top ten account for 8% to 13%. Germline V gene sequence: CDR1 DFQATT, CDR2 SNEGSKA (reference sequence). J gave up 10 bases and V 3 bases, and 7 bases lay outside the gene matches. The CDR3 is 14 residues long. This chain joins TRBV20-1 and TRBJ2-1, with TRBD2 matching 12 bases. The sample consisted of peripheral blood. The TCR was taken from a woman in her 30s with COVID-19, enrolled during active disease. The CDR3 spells CSASPSGRVGEQFF. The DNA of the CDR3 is TGCAGTGCTAGTCCTAGCGGGAGGGTAGGCGAGCAGTTCTTC.